This TCR beta chain originates from a study of shared clonotypes between healthy human individuals. Here immunoSEQ multiplex PCR was the method, and the copy in TCRdb shows in-frame clones only, minus some. The sample yields 550,000 to 700,000 clones, 60% to 75% seen once. Trimming removed 6 bases from V and 7 bases from J; junction bases left unmatched: 6. Germline V gives CDR1 MNHNY, CDR2 SVGAGI (reference sequence). The CDR3 has 13 residues. This rearrangement joins TRBV6-6 to TRBJ1-2; 9 bases line up with TRBD1. The sample was memory CD4+ T cells sorted from blood. The sample's subset: CD45RA-negative fraction. The TCR comes from a woman aged 25-40 years in good health. The CDR3 is CASSQQGAGGYTF. In DNA, the CDR3 is TGTGCCAGCAGCCAACAGGGGGCCGGTGGCTACACCTTC.